These T cell receptor beta chains were read from a single sample in a study of blood T cell repertoires in COVID-19. Profiled with immunoSEQ multiplex PCR; TCRdb holds only in-frame clones, not every one. The sample consists of 80,000 to 90,000 clones, 65% to 85% of them appearing once. Sequencing used peripheral blood. These receptors all come from a man between 65 and 80 years old with acute or convalescent COVID-19. The CDR3 runs from the conserved cysteine through the conserved F or W. D genes are given only for firm matches. Part of the rows lack a size; the others show once, few, many or a class for expanded clones.

D,J,V,size,CDR3,DNA
-,TRBJ2-7,TRBV4-2,few,CASSHIFRGPDYEQYF,TGTGCCAGCAGCCACATATTTAGAGGTCCTGACTACGAGCAGTACTTC
-,TRBJ2-7,TRBV10-3,-,CATSGTDIMYEQYF,TGTGCCACCAGCGGGACAGATATTATGTACGAGCAGTACTTC
TRBD1,TRBJ2-1,TRBV3-1/TRBV3-2,few,CASSPLKGGSEQFF,TGTGCCAGCAGCCCGTTAAAAGGGGGCAGTGAGCAGTTCTTC
TRBD1,TRBJ2-3,TRBV19,-,CASTDRGVTDTQYF,TGTGCCAGTACCGACAGGGGAGTAACAGATACGCAGTATTTT
-,TRBJ2-5,TRBV2,-,CASLDSTYQETQYF,TGTGCCAGCCTTGACAGTACCTACCAAGAGACCCAGTACTTC
-,TRBJ2-5,TRBV7-8,-,CASSLGSEETQYF,TGTGCCAGCAGCTTAGGGTCAGAAGAGACCCAGTACTTC
TRBD1,TRBJ1-2,TRBV28,-,CASSPTGTFGYTF,TGTGCCAGCAGCCCGACAGGGACATTTGGCTACACCTTC
TRBD2,TRBJ2-5,TRBV11-2,-,CASSRAGDFQETQYF,TGTGCCAGCAGCCGGGCGGGGGATTTCCAAGAGACCCAGTACTTC
-,TRBJ2-1,TRBV5-1,few,CASSLGQISYNEQFF,TGCGCCAGCAGCTTGGGGCAAATTTCCTACAATGAGCAGTTCTTC
-,TRBJ2-2,TRBV7-3,-,CASSLGTNTGELFF,TGTGCCAGCAGCTTAGGCACAAACACCGGGGAGCTGTTTTTT
-,TRBJ2-2,TRBV10-3,-,CAISETGILTGELFF,TGTGCCATCAGTGAAACAGGGATTCTCACCGGGGAGCTGTTTTTT
TRBD2,TRBJ2-1,TRBV3-1/TRBV3-2,-,CASSQVTSGGNHEQFF,TGTGCCAGCAGCCAAGTGACTAGCGGGGGTAACCATGAGCAGTTCTTC
-,TRBJ2-3,TRBV19,-,CASSIVLTRDTQYF,TGTGCCAGTAGTATAGTCCTCACTCGGGATACGCAGTATTTT
TRBD1,TRBJ2-3,TRBV5-6,-,CASSQTGGNTDTQYF,TGTGCCAGCAGCCAGACAGGGGGGAACACAGATACGCAGTATTTT